This record covers a single T cell receptor (beta chain). Noted time point: newly diagnosed GD, antithyroid drugs for less than 3 months. RNA extracted from PBMCs served as the sequencing template. The TCR beta library used iRepertoire HTBI primers with Arm-PCR amplification of CDR3. Each CDR3 protein is one row after TCRdb ran MiXCR on the multiplex PCR reads. This sample has about 530,000 distinct CDR3 sequences, with around 16% found just once. This sample is drawn from a study of regulatory T cells in long-lasting Graves disease. The germline V and J ends were trimmed by 2 bases and 6 bases, with 17 bases remaining between them. The V gene's germline CDR1 is SGHTA and CDR2 FQGTGA. The CDR3 is 15 amino acids. These data were also reused for a study on T cells in Graves' hyperthyroidism and ophthalmopathy.

The clonotype comes from a woman aged 35-65 years with Graves disease. The V and J genes are TRBV7-3 and TRBJ2-7, with D maybe TRBD1 (6 bases). Sample: peripheral blood mononuclear cells (PBMCs), taken at new diagnosis, from a patient treated with antithyroid drugs. The CDR3 DNA sequence: TGTGCCAGCAGCTTATCGGACAGTCAAGGCTCCGAGCAGTACTTC. This gives the protein CASSLSDSQGSEQYF.